The 13 T cell receptor beta chains reported below all come from one sample, sequenced in a study of blood T cell repertoires in COVID-19. Clones were sequenced by immunoSEQ multiplex PCR, and TCRdb holds only the in-frame ones, with some missing. The sample lists about 160,000 clones, 81% occurring once. What was sequenced was peripheral blood. The receptor set was obtained from a man between 60 and 70 years old with active or convalescent COVID-19.

V gene TRBV27 combines with J gene TRBJ1-2; TRBD1 matches at 7 bases. CDR1 is MNHEY and CDR2 is SMNVEV in the germline V gene (reference sequence). V gave up 5 bases and J gave up 5 bases; unmatched junction bases: 14. The CDR3 is 16 residues long. CDR3 coding DNA: TGTGCCAGCAGTCGAGGGGGACAGACAGTCCTATATGGCTACACCTTC. Amino acid sequence: CASSRGGQTVLYGYTF.

J is TRBJ2-1 and V is TRBV15; D might be TRBD1 (7 bases). Germline loops: CDR1 LNHNV, CDR2 YYDKDF (reference sequence). V gave up 3 bases and J gave up 0 bases, with 12 bases separating them. The CDR3 covers 16 residues. Here the CDR3 reads CATSRRGDSSYNEQFF. CDR3 DNA: TGTGCCACCAGCAGGAGGGGGGACAGCTCCTACAATGAGCAGTTCTTC. Filled out from reference TRBV15 and TRBJ2-1, the complete variable domain reads DAMVIQNPRYQVTQFGKPVTLSCSQTLNHNVMYWYQQKSSQAPKLLFHYYDKDFNNEADTPDNFQSRRPNTSFCFLDIRSPGLGDTAMYLCATSRRGDSSYNEQFFGPGTRLTVL.

In this sample, this clone turned up once. The chain carries TRBV7-9 and TRBJ1-4; 7 bases are a match to TRBD1. V gave up 5 bases and J gave up 3 bases; unmatched junction bases: 9. Per the germline V gene, CDR1 is SEHNR and CDR2 is FQNEAQ (reference sequence). The length of the CDR3 is 16 residues. The CDR3 spells CASSGSPGQSNEKLFF. The CDR3 bases are TGTGCCAGCAGCGGGAGTCCGGGACAGTCTAATGAAAAACTGTTTTTT.

V gene TRBV6-4 combines with J gene TRBJ1-6, with D perhaps TRBD1 (5 bases). This CDR3 region has 14 residues. Trimming cost V 2 bases and J 10 bases, with 12 bases left between them. Germline V gene sequence: CDR1 MRHNA, CDR2 SNTAGT. DNA of the CDR3: TGTGCCAGCAGTGACGGGGCAGGGCGGTCACCCCTCCACTTT. The encoded protein is CASSDGAGRSPLHF.

The V call is TRBV15, the J call TRBJ1-2; 7 bases fit TRBD1. V dropped 8 bases and J dropped 4; count of bases not matched to a gene: 7. The CDR3 is made up of 13 amino acids. CDR1 is LNHNV, CDR2 YYDKDF, per germline (reference sequence). CDR3 sequence reads: CATSGGLSYGYTF. The CDR3, as DNA: TGTGCCACCTCAGGGGGGTTGAGCTATGGCTACACCTTC.

This clone has just one count. The V and J genes are TRBV5-1 and TRBJ2-7; D perhaps matches TRBD1 (6 bases). CDR1 and CDR2 from the germline V gene are SGHRS and YFSETQ. The CDR3 has 14 amino acids. Trimming stripped 4 bases from V and 3 bases from J, with 14 bases between. The CDR3 coding sequence is TGCGCCAGCAGCCCGGGGACACAAAACTACGAGCAGTACTTC. It translates to CASSPGTQNYEQYF.

This chain uses TRBV19 with TRBJ1-2; no definite D call. The V end was cut by 7 bases, the J end by 5 bases, with 14 bases between. This CDR3 is 13 amino acids long. Per the germline V gene, CDR1 is LNHDA and CDR2 is SQIVND (reference sequence). Written as DNA, the CDR3 is TGTGCCAGTAATCCCACGTCGGGATATGGCTACACCTTC. This encodes CASNPTSGYGYTF.

The CDR3 region is CASRRISGVQPQHF. The CDR3, as DNA: TGTGCCAGCAGACGCATTTCGGGGGTTCAGCCCCAGCATTTT. This chain joins TRBV28 and TRBJ1-5; D possibly corresponds to TRBD1 (5 bases). Trimming left V 6 bases short and J 6 bases short, with 15 bases between. CDR3 length: 14 residues. CDR1 MDHEN and CDR2 SYDVKM come from the germline V gene. The full variable domain, in which reference TRBV28 and TRBJ1-5 provide the parts outside the CDR3, is DVKVTQSSRYLVKRTGEKVFLECVQDMDHENMFWYRQDPGLGLRLIYFSYDVKMKEKGDIPEGYSVSREKKERFSLILESASTNQTSMYLCASRRISGVQPQHFGDGTRLSIL.

This chain uses TRBV6-2 or TRBV6-3 with TRBJ2-1; TRBD2 matches at 13 bases. There are 15 residues in the CDR3. V was pared by 5 bases and J by 8 bases, with 6 bases of the junction left unmatched. Germline lookup yields CDR1 MNHEY and CDR2 SVGEGT. The CDR3 here is CASSTRLAGGDEQFF. In DNA form, the CDR3 reads TGTGCCAGCAGTACAAGACTAGCGGGAGGTGATGAGCAGTTCTTC.

The chain has TRBV11-1 and TRBJ2-2; 8 bases line up with TRBD1. The junction had 5 bases not matched to a gene; V was cut back by 4 bases and J by 4 bases. This CDR3 spans 15 amino acids. Germline CDR1 is SGHAT and CDR2 is FQDESV (reference sequence). CDR3 region: CASSSGGGRTGELFF. The CDR3 DNA is TGTGCCAGCAGCTCAGGGGGCGGGCGCACCGGGGAGCTGTTTTTT.

This chain joins TRBV25-1 and TRBJ2-3, with D possibly being TRBD2 (6 bases). The germline V and J ends were trimmed by 2 bases and 1 base, with 13 bases remaining between them. The CDR3 contains 16 residues. Germline V gene sequence: CDR1 MGHDK, CDR2 SYGVNS. The CDR3 protein is CASSESRGTRTDTQYF. The DNA for the CDR3 is TGTGCCAGCAGTGAAAGTCGGGGGACTCGCACAGATACGCAGTATTTT.

The rearrangement links TRBV29-1 to TRBJ2-2; 8 bases agree with TRBD2. The V gene's germline CDR1 is SQVTM and CDR2 ANQGSEA. The CDR3 totals 12 residues. Trimming cost V 5 bases and J 8 bases; bases outside gene matches: 4. CDR3 loop: CSVQRERGELFF. CDR3 DNA: TGCAGCGTTCAGCGGGAGAGGGGGGAGCTGTTTTTT.

The rearrangement links TRBV18 to TRBJ1-1, with D perhaps TRBD1 (6 bases). V dropped 7 bases and J dropped 8 bases, with 17 bases sitting between them. The CDR3 has 13 amino acids. CDR1 is KGHSH, CDR2 LQKENI, per germline. CDR3 sequence reads: CASCRQDLSEAFF. CDR3 DNA: TGTGCCAGCTGCAGACAGGATCTGTCAGAAGCTTTCTTT. The variable domain in full, with the rest retrieved from reference TRBV18 and TRBJ1-1, is NAGVMQNPRHLVRRRGQEARLRCSPMKGHSHVYWYRQLPEEGLKFMVYLQKENIIDESGMPKERFSAEFPKEGPSILRIQQVVRGDSAAYFCASCRQDLSEAFFGQGTRLTVV.